A selection of T cell receptor beta chains follows, all from one sample in a study of a mutant IDH1 vaccine in newly diagnosed glioma. TCRdb keeps only in-frame clones here, not all; method: immunoSEQ multiplex PCR. The sample yields tens of thousands of clones, about four fifths seen once. These receptors have no known antigen. Sequenced material: PBMCs, taken from a glioma patient whose treatment included an IDH1 peptide vaccine. These receptor sequences come from a man younger than 40 with glioma. Each CDR3 is given with its conserved first and last residue. The order of the fields is clone size, D gene, J gene, V gene, CDR3 length, CDR3 protein, CDR3 DNA. D genes are given only for firm matches. Expanded clones get a size class; other rows say once, few or many, or leave the size out.

.	TRBD1	TRBJ2-7	TRBV5-5	14	CASSSDRANYEQYF	TGTGCCAGCAGCTCTGACAGGGCCAACTACGAGCAGTACTTC
.	.	TRBJ2-1	TRBV5-1	13	CASSLEGGPGQFF	TGCGCCAGCAGCTTAGAGGGGGGCCCCGGACAGTTCTTC
few	.	TRBJ2-7	TRBV2	14	CASTSSAVSYEQYF	TGTGCCAGCACGTCTTCAGCGGTGTCCTACGAGCAGTACTTC
.	.	TRBJ1-2	TRBV2	13	CASSVLRGVGYTF	TGTGCCAGCAGTGTTCTGAGGGGGGTAGGCTACACCTTC
.	.	TRBJ2-5	TRBV14	17	CASSQERGRADFQTQYF	TGTGCCAGCAGCCAAGAGAGGGGACGGGCTGACTTTCAGACCCAGTACTTC
few	.	TRBJ1-5	TRBV19	15	CASSLSPQGKQPQHF	TGTGCCAGTAGTCTATCCCCACAGGGTAAACAGCCCCAGCATTTT
once	.	TRBJ2-7	TRBV29-1	15	CSVEEGGTPTYEQYF	TGCAGCGTTGAAGAAGGGGGGACACCGACCTACGAGCAGTACTTC
.	.	TRBJ1-5	TRBV2	15	CASTRGGAAEQPQHF	TGTGCCAGCACCCGGGGGGGGGCAGCGGAGCAGCCCCAGCATTTT
.	.	TRBJ2-5	TRBV5-1	13	CASSLVVQETQYF	TGCGCCAGCAGCTTGGTAGTACAAGAGACCCAGTACTTC
.	TRBD1	TRBJ2-1	TRBV10-3	18	CAISDSNAGQDSYNEQFF	TGTGCCATCAGTGACTCTAATGCTGGACAGGACTCCTACAATGAGCAGTTCTTC
.	.	TRBJ1-2	TRBV29-1	14	CSVGGGEVISGYTF	TGCAGCGTTGGGGGAGGGGAGGTTATTTCGGGCTACACCTTC
few	.	TRBJ1-1	TRBV4-1	13	CASSRQGNTEAFF	TGCGCCAGCAGCAGGCAGGGGAACACTGAAGCTTTCTTT
.	.	TRBJ2-7	TRBV14	14	CASSQWTRDYEQYF	TGTGCCAGCAGCCAGTGGACAAGGGACTACGAGCAGTACTTC
.	.	TRBJ1-5	TRBV6-1	14	CASIQGVRNQPQHF	TGTGCCAGCATACAGGGTGTCCGGAATCAGCCCCAGCATTTT
once	.	TRBJ2-7	TRBV7-9	13	CASSSRQSHEQYF	TGTGCCAGCAGCTCTAGACAGTCCCACGAGCAGTACTTC
.	.	TRBJ2-7	TRBV2	13	CASSYAEGGEQYF	TGTGCCAGCAGCTACGCTGAGGGGGGCGAGCAGTACTTC
.	TRBD2	TRBJ2-1	TRBV10-3	16	CAISESSGRQPNEQFF	TGTGCCATCAGTGAGTCCTCCGGGAGGCAGCCGAATGAGCAGTTCTTC
.	.	TRBJ1-3	TRBV5-4	17	CASSLGGGKGSGNTIYF	TGTGCCAGCAGCTTGGGTGGGGGCAAGGGGTCTGGAAACACCATATATTTT
.	TRBD2	TRBJ2-2	TRBV10-1	16	CASSEPRGGSAGELFF	TGCGCCAGCAGTGAGCCTAGGGGAGGGAGCGCCGGGGAGCTGTTTTTT
.	TRBD1	TRBJ1-1	TRBV6-5	15	CASSYSVQGAAEAFF	TGTGCCAGCAGTTACTCTGTACAGGGGGCCGCTGAAGCTTTCTTT
.	.	TRBJ1-1	TRBV6-5	14	CASSYSLGTTEAFF	TGTGCCAGCAGTTACTCGCTGGGGACAACTGAAGCTTTCTTT
.	TRBD1	TRBJ1-3	TRBV5-1	14	CASSSGTGGNTIYF	TGCGCCAGCAGTTCCGGGACAGGGGGAAACACCATATATTTT
.	.	TRBJ2-7	TRBV14	14	CASSRPSGGAEQYF	TGTGCCAGCAGCCGACCCTCGGGCGGGGCCGAGCAGTACTTC
.	.	TRBJ2-1	TRBV27	13	CASSLGTVNEQFF	TGTGCCAGCAGTCTCGGGACGGTCAATGAGCAGTTCTTC
.	.	TRBJ2-1	TRBV12-5	17	CASGFAGAGSSYNEQFF	TGTGCTAGTGGTTTTGCCGGGGCGGGAAGCTCCTACAATGAGCAGTTCTTC
.	TRBD1	TRBJ2-7	TRBV2	15	CASSRPDRDSYEQYF	TGTGCCAGCAGCCGACCGGACAGGGACTCCTACGAGCAGTACTTC
.	.	TRBJ2-7	TRBV7-9	13	CASSPAGSHEQYF	TGTGCCAGCAGCCCCGCCGGGAGCCACGAGCAGTACTTC
.	TRBD1	TRBJ1-1	TRBV7-8	15	CASSAHQQGAAEAFF	TGTGCCAGCAGCGCACACCAACAGGGGGCGGCTGAAGCTTTCTTT
.	TRBD1	TRBJ2-7	TRBV7-9	15	CASSSLDRGDYEQYF	TGTGCCAGCAGCTCACTCGACAGGGGGGACTACGAGCAGTACTTC
.	TRBD2	TRBJ2-1	TRBV27	16	CASSPGVAGSYNEQFF	TGTGCCAGCAGTCCCGGGGTAGCGGGCTCCTACAATGAGCAGTTCTTC
.	.	TRBJ2-1	TRBV30	17	CAWSEGPSASSYNEQFF	TGTGCCTGGAGTGAGGGGCCTAGCGCGAGCTCCTACAATGAGCAGTTCTTC
.	.	TRBJ2-6	TRBV7-2	16	CASSLRQRSGANVLTF	TGTGCCAGCAGCTTACGACAGCGCTCTGGGGCCAACGTCCTGACTTTC
.	TRBD1	TRBJ1-1	TRBV5-1	13	CASSVRQGDGAFF	TGCGCCAGCAGCGTGAGACAGGGGGATGGAGCTTTCTTT
.	.	TRBJ2-3	TRBV2	19	CASSGFLGSGYFTTDTQYF	TGTGCCAGCAGTGGCTTTTTGGGTTCGGGGTACTTTACGACAGATACGCAGTATTTT
.	TRBD1	TRBJ2-5	TRBV10-3	17	CAISDLPGQGEQETQYF	TGTGCCATCAGTGATCTACCCGGACAGGGAGAACAAGAGACCCAGTACTTC
once	.	TRBJ2-2	TRBV7-6	14	CASSLTVNTGELFF	TGTGCCAGCAGCTTGACAGTCAACACCGGGGAGCTGTTTTTT
once	TRBD2	TRBJ2-7	TRBV2	13	CASMGGVTYEQYF	TGTGCCAGCATGGGAGGGGTCACCTACGAGCAGTACTTC
once	.	TRBJ1-2	TRBV5-6	14	CASSLVQLNYGYTF	TGTGCCAGCAGCTTGGTACAGCTCAACTATGGCTACACCTTC
.	.	TRBJ1-5	TRBV18	17	CASSPPRQAYSNQPQHF	TGTGCCAGCTCACCACCGAGACAGGCGTATAGCAATCAGCCCCAGCATTTT
.	TRBD2	TRBJ2-1	TRBV7-2	15	CASSFGTSGYNEQFF	TGTGCCAGCAGCTTCGGGACTAGCGGATACAATGAGCAGTTCTTC
.	.	TRBJ2-3	TRBV30	16	CAWSPDGGGRSDTQYF	TGTGCCTGGAGTCCCGATGGAGGGGGCAGGTCGGATACGCAGTATTTT
.	TRBD1	TRBJ2-5	TRBV5-1	16	CASSLMGQGWGETQYF	TGCGCCAGCAGCTTGATGGGACAGGGATGGGGAGAGACCCAGTACTTC
few	.	TRBJ1-1	TRBV30	13	CAWTDGRAAEAFF	TGTGCCTGGACCGACGGGAGGGCCGCTGAAGCTTTCTTT
.	TRBD1	TRBJ2-3	TRBV6-5	16	CASSYRDRGHVDTQYF	TGTGCCAGCAGTTACCGGGACAGGGGGCATGTAGATACGCAGTATTTT
.	TRBD1	TRBJ2-1	TRBV7-8	16	CASSSENRGPYNEQFF	TGTGCCAGCAGCTCGGAAAACAGGGGGCCATACAATGAGCAGTTCTTC
once	TRBD1	TRBJ2-7	TRBV5-6	13	CASIRTGAYEQYF	TGTGCCAGCATTAGGACAGGGGCTTACGAGCAGTACTTC
.	.	TRBJ2-2	TRBV29-1	15	CSVGETSVGTGELFF	TGCAGCGTTGGAGAGACTAGTGTTGGCACCGGGGAGCTGTTTTTT
.	TRBD1	TRBJ1-2	TRBV29-1	14	CSVESRGPAYGYTF	TGCAGCGTTGAATCTAGGGGGCCGGCCTATGGCTACACCTTC
.	TRBD1	TRBJ2-7	TRBV9	14	CASSVDRGPYEQYF	TGTGCCAGCAGCGTAGACAGGGGGCCCTACGAGCAGTACTTC
few	.	TRBJ2-7	TRBV30	15	CAWSPPLVGSYEQYF	TGTGCCTGGAGTCCCCCGCTTGTGGGCTCCTACGAGCAGTACTTC